This record looks at one T cell receptor (beta chain) sequence and its context. Its target is unknown. Researchers generated TCR beta cDNA from approximately 520 ng of total RNA, relying on a constant-region primer. Amplification in three nested multiplex PCR rounds with slightly modified ARM-PCR gave rise to TCR beta libraries. A C-beta reverse primer was combined with TRBV1-TRBV30 forward primers in the first two PCR rounds, and each round had about 10 cycles. Each CDR3 protein is one row after TCRdb ran MiXCR on the multiplex PCR reads. The data show about 44,000 distinct CDR3 sequences, 75% seen once. These data originate in a study of tumor-infiltrating lymphocytes in primary liver carcinoma. The overall study: Stage T1-T3 N0M0 and a size of about 4 to 11 cm characterized the tumors.

CDR1 and CDR2 from the germline V gene are MDHEN and SYDVKM. The germline V and J ends were trimmed by 6 bases and 7 bases, with 15 bases remaining between them. The CDR3 is made up of 13 amino acids. The study, taken as a whole, reports: Tumors reached a significantly greater top-250-clone fraction than blood did (p = 0.039).

Bulk tissue was left unsorted, and RNA and DNA were co-extracted from 20-30 mg of it. The receptor comes from a woman aged 25 to 39 with primary liver carcinoma and hepatitis B virus infection. The genes are TRBV28 and TRBJ1-1; D is unclear. The sequencing sample was made of tumor-adjacent normal liver tissue. The CDR3 protein is CASRLYPYIEAFF. In DNA form, the CDR3 reads TGTGCCAGCAGGCTTTACCCCTACATTGAAGCTTTCTTT.